These 17 T cell receptor beta chains share one sample of origin, sequenced in a study of shared clonotypes between healthy human individuals. The assay was immunoSEQ multiplex PCR, and TCRdb's table has in-frame clones only and misses some. This sample has roughly 1,500,000 clones, with 98% found just once. Sequenced: naive CD4+ T cells sorted from blood. Subset: CD45RA+ positively selected. The receptors were sampled from a man aged 30 to 45 in good health.

The CDR3 region is CASQGAGTEAFF. For the CDR3, the DNA is TGCGCCAGTCAGGGGGCCGGCACTGAAGCTTTCTTT. The chain is built from TRBV10-1 and TRBJ1-1; 8 nucleotides match TRBD1. J gave up 4 bases and V 9 bases, and 4 bases lay outside the gene matches. Germline V CDR1 and CDR2: WNHNN, SYGVQD (reference sequence). The CDR3 contains 12 residues.

This chain links TRBV5-1 with TRBJ1-4; 8 bases are shared with TRBD1. The trim removed 8 bases at V and 6 bases at J, leaving 9 bases unmatched. The CDR3 totals 14 residues. Per germline, CDR1 SGHRS and CDR2 YFSETQ. As DNA, the CDR3 is TGCGCCAGTAAACCGGGACAGGTCTATGAAAAACTGTTTTTT. This encodes CASKPGQVYEKLFF.

The chain joins TRBV5-4 to TRBJ2-1; 8 nucleotides match TRBD1. The germline V gene encodes CDR1 SGHNT and CDR2 YYREEE (reference sequence). V shed 4 bases, J shed 3 bases, and the junction held 6 bases outside the gene matches. The CDR3 spans 15 residues. In DNA, the CDR3 is TGTGCCAGCAGCCCTACGACAGGGGTCTACAATGAGCAGTTCTTC. It encodes CASSPTTGVYNEQFF.

The chain uses TRBV5-4 and TRBJ2-5; D tentatively fits TRBD1 or TRBD2 (5 bases each). V dropped 10 bases and J dropped 0 bases, with 10 bases sitting between them. Looked up from germline, CDR1 is SGHNT and CDR2 is YYREEE (reference sequence). CDR3 size: 12 residues. The CDR3 is CAGGADQETQYF. The CDR3 DNA follows: TGTGCCGGGGGAGCGGACCAAGAGACCCAGTACTTC.

The chain carries TRBV18 and TRBJ2-7; 11 bases map to TRBD1. With 5 bases clipped from V and 4 bases from J, the junction kept 7 bases outside the gene matches. The germline CDR1 and CDR2 sequences are KGHSH and LQKENI. This CDR3 is 15 amino acids long. The CDR3 coding sequence is TGTGCCAGCTCAAGGACAGGGGGCGATTCTTACGAGCAGTACTTC. Residues: CASSRTGGDSYEQYF.

The V and J genes are TRBV28 and TRBJ1-4; D call uncertain. The CDR3 is 13 residues long. Germline CDR1 and CDR2: MDHEN and SYDVKM. V was clipped by 8 bases and J by 8 bases, with 15 bases between them. The CDR3 bases are TGTGCCAGCCGAAACAATGGTGAGGAAAAACTGTTTTTT. Protein sequence: CASRNNGEEKLFF.

The CDR3 DNA reads TGTGCCAGCAGCTTGTACGGACTAGAAGTAGGGAAGACCCAGTACTTC. This sequence encodes CASSLYGLEVGKTQYF. J is TRBJ2-5 and V is TRBV5-5, with 7 bases fitting TRBD2. Germline V gene sequence: CDR1 SGHKS, CDR2 YYEKEE (reference sequence). With 1 base clipped from V and 6 bases from J, the junction kept 12 bases outside the gene matches. The CDR3 consists of 16 residues.

The chain combines TRBV19 with TRBJ1-2; D is uncertain. The length of the CDR3 is 19 residues. CDR1 and CDR2 (germline): LNHDA, SQIVND (reference sequence). V was clipped by 6 bases and J by 0 bases, with 26 bases between them. CDR3 in amino acids: CASSASLFSRSSANYGYTF. CDR3 bases: TGTGCCAGTAGCGCATCCTTGTTTTCTCGTTCATCAGCTAACTATGGCTACACCTTC.

V usage is TRBV10-2 and J usage is TRBJ1-5, with TRBD1 identical over 8 bases. The J segment lost 5 bases and the V segment lost 3 bases, leaving 6 bases of the junction unmatched. This CDR3 region has 15 residues. Germline V gene sequence: CDR1 WSHSY, CDR2 SAAADI. CDR3 DNA sequence: TGCGCCAGCAGTGACCGACAGGGGTCTGATCAGCCCCAGCATTTT. Residues: CASSDRQGSDQPQHF.

The V and J genes are TRBV29-1 and TRBJ1-3; D gene ambiguous. The length of the CDR3 is 11 residues. V lost 7 bases, J lost 1 base, and 5 bases lay in between. Germline V gives CDR1 SQVTM, CDR2 ANQGSEA. The CDR3 here is CSAGSGNTIYF. The CDR3 DNA reads as TGCAGCGCCGGATCTGGAAACACCATATATTTT.

The V and J genes are TRBV14 and TRBJ2-5; D ambiguous. Trimming pared 2 bases from V and 4 bases from J, leaving 17 bases between. This CDR3 comprises 16 residues. Germline lookup yields CDR1 SGHDN and CDR2 FVKESK. The CDR3 loop is CASSQRGFGLVETQYF. The CDR3 coding sequence is TGTGCCAGCAGCCAAAGAGGATTCGGGCTAGTAGAGACCCAGTACTTC.

The chain couples TRBV7-8 to TRBJ2-7, with 10 nucleotides matching TRBD1. The V and J ends lost 3 bases and 0 bases, in that order; junction bases with no gene match: 11. This CDR3 is 18 amino acids long. Germline V gives CDR1 SGHVS, CDR2 FQNEAQ. The DNA of the CDR3 is TGTGCCAGCAGCTTCCCAGACCTGGGACAGGGGTTCTCCTACGAGCAGTACTTC. This sequence encodes CASSFPDLGQGFSYEQYF.

The chain couples TRBV5-1 to TRBJ2-7; 8 nucleotides agree with TRBD1. The CDR3 consists of 16 residues. Germline V gene data show CDR1 as SGHRS and CDR2 as YFSETQ. V was clipped by 3 bases and J by 1 base; unmatched bases: 9. The CDR3 bases are TGCGCCAGCAGCTGGGGGACAGGACGGGATTCCTACGAGCAGTACTTC. Translation: CASSWGTGRDSYEQYF.

The V and J genes are TRBV6-5 and TRBJ2-2, with D possibly TRBD1 on 6 matching bases. The CDR3 covers 12 residues. Germline CDR1 reads MNHEY; CDR2 reads SVGAGI. V gave up 8 bases and J gave up 6 bases, with 10 bases separating them. In nucleotides, the CDR3 is TGTGCCAGCGGACAGAGGGCCGGGGAGCTGTTTTTT. Translated: CASGQRAGELFF.

The CDR3 spells CASSLGPTGLGNGYEQYF. Here the CDR3 DNA reads TGTGCCAGCAGCTTAGGACCGACCGGACTTGGGAACGGCTACGAGCAGTACTTC. V gene TRBV7-3 combines with J gene TRBJ2-7; D is perhaps TRBD2 (5 bases). CDR3 size: 18 residues. Germline CDR1 is SGHTA and CDR2 is FQGTGA. Trimming shortened V by 2 bases and J by 3 bases, and 23 bases separated the two germline ends.

This clone was counted a single time. The V call is TRBV18, the J call TRBJ1-4; D gene uncertain. The V gene's germline CDR1 is KGHSH and CDR2 LQKENI. The CDR3 length is 17 residues. V was cut by 2 bases and J by 8 bases, with 21 bases left in between. As DNA, the CDR3 is TGTGCCAGCTCACCATCAGCGGCCCAAGCGTTAGGAGAAAAACTGTTTTTT. Translating gives CASSPSAAQALGEKLFF.

This chain links TRBV9 with TRBJ2-1, with TRBD2 as a possible D gene (6 bases). The CDR3 sequence is 14 residues long. Germline V gene sequence: CDR1 SGDLS, CDR2 YYNGEE. Trimming removed 3 bases at V and 10 bases at J, with 17 bases between. The CDR3 region is CASSAPGPRGEQFF. In nucleotides, the CDR3 is TGTGCCAGCAGCGCCCCCGGGCCCCGGGGGGAGCAGTTCTTC.